A single sample is the source of the 31 T cell receptor beta chains below, sequenced in a study of Ad26.COV2.S vaccination and SARS-CoV-2 variants. Profiled with immunoSEQ multiplex PCR; TCRdb holds only in-frame clones, not every one. The sample includes roughly 380,000 clones, under 95% of them seen just once. The source was peripheral blood, collected after recovery from COVID-19. Receptor source: a human donor who had recovered from COVID-19.

The chain links TRBV5-1 to TRBJ1-3; D call uncertain. V lost 0 bases to trimming and J lost 0 bases, with 7 bases between them. Germline-derived CDR1 and CDR2 are SGHRS and YFSETQ. The CDR3 consists of 15 residues. The CDR3 here is CASSLESSSGNTIYF. The CDR3 nucleotides read TGCGCCAGCAGCTTGGAATCGTCCTCTGGAAACACCATATATTTT.

This clone was seen many times. The chain carries TRBV7-9 and TRBJ2-2; D possibly uses TRBD1 or TRBD2 (5 bases each). Germline V gene data show CDR1 as SEHNR and CDR2 as FQNEAQ (reference sequence). The CDR3 has 16 residues. The ends were cut back, 2 bases at V and 0 bases at J, with 10 bases in the middle. The CDR3 coding sequence is TGTGCCAGCAGCTTAAGATTGGGGGCGAACACCGGGGAGCTGTTTTTT. It yields the protein CASSLRLGANTGELFF.

This clone came up once. V gene TRBV7-6 combines with J gene TRBJ2-2, with D perhaps matching TRBD1 (6 bases). Trimming left V 5 bases short and J 2 bases short, with 15 bases between. From germline, CDR1 is SGHVS and CDR2 FNYEAQ. The CDR3 has 16 amino acids. CDR3 in amino acids: CASSPAWTVNTGELFF. The DNA of the CDR3 is TGTGCCAGCAGCCCCGCTTGGACAGTCAACACCGGGGAGCTGTTTTTT.

V and J are TRBV2 and TRBJ2-5; D remains ambiguous. The CDR3 contains 15 residues. V was pared by 1 base and J by 4 bases, with 13 bases between. From germline, CDR1 is SNHLY and CDR2 FYNNEI. The CDR3 DNA reads TGTGCCAGCAGTGAAGATTATTGGGGTATAGAGACCCAGTACTTC. Protein product: CASSEDYWGIETQYF.

Details on this clone: This CDR3 is also generated by other DNA sequences in the sample. V is TRBV5-1 and J is TRBJ2-5; 14 positions match TRBD2. CDR3 length: 17 residues. V was clipped by 4 bases and J by 4 bases; unmatched bases: 9. Germline lookup yields CDR1 SGHRS and CDR2 YFSETQ. The CDR3 DNA reads TGCGCCAGCAGCCTCCGACTAGCGGGGGGGCGGGGAGAGACCCAGTACTTC. Amino acids: CASSLRLAGGRGETQYF. The variable domain in full, completed from reference TRBV5-1 and TRBJ2-5, reads KAGVTQTPRYLIKTRGQQVTLSCSPISGHRSVSWYQQTPGQGLQFLFEYFSETQRNKGNFPGRFSGRQFSNSRSEMNVSTLELGDSALYLCASSLRLAGGRGETQYFGPGTRLLVL.

This clone came up once. A read error may account for a junction end that differs from germline. Here the CDR3 reads CASSPYSVDRGKFAFF. Written as DNA, the CDR3 is TGTGCTAGCAGCCCCTATTCAGTCGACAGGGGAAAGTTCGCTTTCTTT. The rearrangement uses TRBV7-7 and TRBJ1-1; 8 bases are a match to TRBD1. Germline CDR1 SSHAT, CDR2 FNYEAQ (reference sequence). The CDR3 totals 16 residues.

The chain has TRBV12-5 and TRBJ1-2; D is uncertain. Trimming took 2 bases from V and 2 from J, leaving 15 bases between them. CDR3 size: 16 residues. The V gene's germline CDR1 is LGHNT and CDR2 FRNRAP. CDR3 protein: CASGLIPLRINYGYTF. Written as DNA, the CDR3 is TGTGCTAGTGGTTTGATCCCCCTCCGGATAAACTATGGCTACACCTTC. Based on the CDR3 plus reference TRBV12-5 and TRBJ1-2, the full variable domain is DARVTQTPRHKVTEMGQEVTMRCQPILGHNTVFWYRQTMMQGLELLAYFRNRAPLDDSGMPKDRFSAEMPDATLATLKIQPSEPRDSAVYFCASGLIPLRINYGYTFGSGTRLTVV.

The chain uses TRBV15 and TRBJ2-7; D tentatively fits TRBD1 or TRBD2 (6 bases each). Germline lookup yields CDR1 LNHNV and CDR2 YYDKDF (reference sequence). V was trimmed by 7 bases and J by 5 bases, leaving 18 bases between them. CDR3 length: 14 residues. The CDR3 sequence is CATKDPGGSDEQYF. The CDR3 DNA sequence: TGTGCCACCAAAGATCCCGGGGGCAGCGACGAGCAGTACTTC.

For this clone: This specimen includes other DNA sequences encoding the same CDR3. The V gene is TRBV5-1, the J gene TRBJ1-1; possible D gene TRBD1, 5 bases. CDR1 and CDR2 (germline): SGHRS, YFSETQ. The CDR3 spans 13 residues. V was cut by 3 bases and J by 1 base, with 7 bases left in between. The CDR3 here is CASSWGGNTEAFF. CDR3 DNA sequence: TGCGCCAGCAGCTGGGGCGGGAACACTGAAGCTTTCTTT.

V is TRBV12-5 and J is TRBJ2-4; D remains unclear. The CDR3 length is 15 residues. Germline-derived CDR1 and CDR2 are LGHNT and FRNRAP. V was pared by 3 bases and J by 1 base, with 10 bases between. CDR3 region: CASGLERLAKNIQYF. The DNA of the CDR3 is TGTGCTAGTGGTTTAGAGCGACTGGCCAAAAACATTCAGTACTTC.

The rearrangement links TRBV9 to TRBJ2-2; 13 bases agree with TRBD2. The CDR3 has 17 amino acids. From germline, CDR1 is SGDLS and CDR2 YYNGEE. The trim removed 3 bases at V and 3 bases at J, leaving 5 bases unmatched. The CDR3 nucleotides read TGTGCCAGCAGCGCAGGACTAGCGGGGGCCTACACCGGGGAGCTGTTTTTT. Protein product: CASSAGLAGAYTGELFF.

J is TRBJ1-5 and V is TRBV6-1; D is unclear. CDR3 size: 14 residues. CDR1 MNHNS and CDR2 SASEGT come from the germline V gene. V was trimmed by 2 bases and J by 3 bases, leaving 8 bases between them. CDR3 sequence (DNA): TGTGCCAGCAGTGAAAATTGGATCAATCAGCCCCAGCATTTT. It is translated as CASSENWINQPQHF.

V usage is TRBV2 and J usage is TRBJ1-2, with 11 bases lining up with TRBD1. This CDR3 has 16 residues. Looked up from germline, CDR1 is SNHLY and CDR2 is FYNNEI. V shed 6 bases, J shed 4 bases, and the junction held 10 bases outside the gene matches. CDR3: CASSAAGTGGTYGYTF. Written as DNA, the CDR3 is TGTGCCAGCAGCGCAGCCGGGACAGGGGGGACCTATGGCTACACCTTC.

V gene TRBV14 combines with J gene TRBJ2-1; a weak D match, TRBD2 (5 bases). CDR3 length: 14 residues. Germline V gene sequence: CDR1 SGHDN, CDR2 FVKESK. Trimming took 1 base from V and 8 from J, leaving 12 bases between them. The CDR3 here is CASSQGPGKDEQFF. The DNA of the CDR3 is TGTGCCAGCAGCCAAGGTCCGGGGAAGGATGAGCAGTTCTTC.

The V gene is TRBV9, the J gene TRBJ1-2, with D uncertain. Trimming took 3 bases from V and 0 from J, leaving 9 bases between them. Germline assignment: CDR1 SGDLS and CDR2 YYNGEE. This CDR3 contains 14 residues. Here the CDR3 reads CASSAYGPNYGYTF. The CDR3 DNA sequence: TGTGCCAGCAGCGCGTACGGCCCTAACTATGGCTACACCTTC.

The chain has TRBV7-2 and TRBJ1-4, with D possibly TRBD1 on 6 matching bases. The CDR3 has 16 amino acids. V lost 3 bases and J lost 8, with 19 bases in between. Germline V lookup: CDR1 SGHTA, CDR2 FQGNSA. Here the CDR3 DNA reads TGTGCCAGCAGCTTCCCACAGGGCAGGGTCGAGGAAAAACTGTTTTTT. This gives the protein CASSFPQGRVEEKLFF.

This clone was seen once. V is TRBV7-2 and J is TRBJ2-3; tentatively, D is TRBD2 (5 bases). Germline values: CDR1 SGHTA, CDR2 FQGNSA. CDR3 size: 14 residues. V gave up 2 bases and J gave up 3 bases, with 9 bases separating them. DNA of the CDR3: TGTGCCAGCAGCTTAATTAGGAGGACAGATACGCAGTATTTT. Amino acid sequence: CASSLIRRTDTQYF.

This clone appeared once. The chain employs TRBV5-4 and TRBJ2-5, with D tentatively TRBD2 (5 bases). V was clipped by 0 bases and J by 5 bases, with 8 bases between them. Germline V lookup: CDR1 SGHNT, CDR2 YYREEE (reference sequence). The CDR3 is 13 amino acids. CDR3 nucleotide sequence: TGTGCCAGCAGCTTGGGGACTGGCGAGACCCAGTACTTC. This gives the protein CASSLGTGETQYF.

The chain has TRBV2 and TRBJ2-5; 9 bases are a match to TRBD2. V shed 6 bases and J 1 base; nucleotides not matched to a gene: 6. The CDR3 runs 15 residues. From germline, CDR1 is SNHLY and CDR2 FYNNEI. The CDR3 sequence: CASRGLAIAQETQYF. The CDR3 DNA reads TGTGCCAGCAGGGGACTAGCTATAGCCCAAGAGACCCAGTACTTC.

V is TRBV11-2 and J is TRBJ2-5, with D possibly TRBD1 on 6 matching bases. The closer fit of TRBJ2-7 to the DNA end suggests the J call may be wrong. CDR1 and CDR2 (germline): SGHAT, FQNNGV. The CDR3 consists of 16 residues. The CDR3 nucleotides read TGTGCCAGCAGCTCCCACGGAGCAGGGGCCTCCTACGAGCAGTACTTC. Encoded protein: CASSSHGAGASYEQYF.

V usage is TRBV18 and J usage is TRBJ2-7; either TRBD1 or TRBD2 may fit D (6 bases each). V lost 5 bases to trimming and J lost 6 bases, with 14 bases between them. The germline V gene encodes CDR1 KGHSH and CDR2 LQKENI. The CDR3 is made up of 13 amino acids. The CDR3 DNA reads TGTGCCAGCTCATCTCAACAGGGAGGCGAGCAGTACTTC. Translation gives CASSSQQGGEQYF. Complete variable domain (other parts from reference TRBV18 and TRBJ2-7): NAGVMQNPRHLVRRRGQEARLRCSPMKGHSHVYWYRQLPEEGLKFMVYLQKENIIDESGMPKERFSAEFPKEGPSILRIQQVVRGDSAAYFCASSSQQGGEQYFGPGTRLTVT.

The chain links TRBV5-5 to TRBJ2-2, with D unresolved. The germline V gene encodes CDR1 SGHKS and CDR2 YYEKEE (reference sequence). This CDR3 spans 15 amino acids. Trimming took off 2 bases at V and 0 bases at J, with 8 bases between the two ends. DNA for the CDR3: TGTGCCAGCAGCTTTTCGGATGCGAACACCGGGGAGCTGTTTTTT. This sequence encodes CASSFSDANTGELFF.

The CDR3 spells CASSTGPPSSYEQYF. For the CDR3, the DNA is TGCGCCAGCAGCACGGGACCCCCCTCCTCCTACGAGCAGTACTTC. This chain connects TRBV5-1 to TRBJ2-7, with D possibly being TRBD1 or TRBD2 (5 bases each). Germline loops: CDR1 SGHRS, CDR2 YFSETQ. The CDR3 is 15 residues long. With 4 bases removed from V and 0 bases from J, the gap between germline ends came to 14 bases.

Only one count was recorded for this clone. The chain uses TRBV27 and TRBJ2-1; no clear D gene. The V and J ends lost 4 bases and 1 base respectively, with 5 bases between them. Germline CDR1 and CDR2: MNHEY and SMNVEV (reference sequence). CDR3 length: 13 residues. The DNA for the CDR3 is TGTGCCAGCAGTTCACAGTCCTACAATGAGCAGTTCTTC. Translating it yields CASSSQSYNEQFF.

The V and J genes are TRBV10-3 and TRBJ1-1, with D possibly being TRBD1 (6 bases). CDR1 ENHRY and CDR2 SYGVKD come from the germline V gene. V lost 6 bases and J lost 11, with 16 bases in between. The CDR3 length is 12 residues. CDR3 coding DNA: TGTGCCATCAGATCCCGGGACACCCTCGCTTTCTTT. Its protein product is CAIRSRDTLAFF.

The chain recombines TRBV6-5 with TRBJ1-2, with D possibly matching TRBD1 (5 bases). Trimming removed 0 bases from V and 6 bases from J, with 11 bases in between. This CDR3 comprises 14 residues. The germline V gene encodes CDR1 MNHEY and CDR2 SVGAGI. The CDR3 loop reads CASSYSNPGNGYTF. The CDR3 DNA reads as TGTGCCAGCAGTTACTCGAATCCAGGGAATGGCTACACCTTC.

V usage is TRBV14 and J usage is TRBJ2-7; D not certain. The V end was cut by 0 bases, the J end by 3 bases, with 6 bases between. Germline V gene sequence: CDR1 SGHDN, CDR2 FVKESK. The CDR3 totals 13 residues. Here the CDR3 DNA reads TGTGCCAGCAGCCAAGAACGGTACTACGAGCAGTACTTC. Translating gives CASSQERYYEQYF.

The chain joins TRBV19 to TRBJ2-2, with D hard to call. The CDR3 has 15 residues. Per germline, CDR1 LNHDA and CDR2 SQIVND (reference sequence). V lost 5 bases, J lost 0 bases, and 10 bases lay in between. DNA of the CDR3: TGTGCCAGTAGTGAATGGAATCCGAACACCGGGGAGCTGTTTTTT. Its protein is CASSEWNPNTGELFF.

The chain is built from TRBV19 and TRBJ1-1; 7 bases are shared with TRBD1. The CDR3 loop spans 13 amino acids. J gave up 6 bases and V 1 base, and 2 bases lay outside the gene matches. Germline assignment: CDR1 LNHDA and CDR2 SQIVND (reference sequence). The CDR3 nucleotides read TGTGCCAGTAGTATAGCTGACAGGGCTGAAGCTTTCTTT. Translated: CASSIADRAEAFF.

V gene TRBV4-2 combines with J gene TRBJ1-3; a possible D gene is TRBD1 (6 bases). V was clipped by 0 bases and J by 0 bases, with 6 bases between them. Germline-derived CDR1 and CDR2 are LGHNA and YNFKEQ. CDR3 size: 15 residues. CDR3 nucleotide sequence: TGTGCCAGCAGCCAAGAGACAGGCTCTGGAAACACCATATATTTT. This sequence encodes CASSQETGSGNTIYF.

V and J are TRBV6-4 and TRBJ1-4; unclear D gene. Germline V gene sequence: CDR1 MRHNA, CDR2 SNTAGT. The CDR3 loop spans 13 amino acids. The V gene lost 5 bases and the J gene lost 8 bases, with 12 bases spanning the gap. The CDR3 bases are TGTGCCAGCAGTAGGCTCATGGGGGAAAAACTGTTTTTT. It is translated as CASSRLMGEKLFF.